This is a list of T cell receptor beta chains from one sample in a study of blood T cell repertoires in COVID-19. Sequencing was performed with immunoSEQ multiplex PCR; in TCRdb, only in-frame clones are kept and a portion is missing. The table shows hundreds of thousands of clones, with around 85% occurring only once. Sequencing was performed on PBMCs or T cells enriched from blood (not recorded which). These receptors were collected from a young woman who had been exposed to COVID-19. The CDR3 runs from the conserved cysteine through the conserved F or W. A D gene is named only where the DNA matches it firmly. Size is omitted from some rows. Given values are once, few, many or a class for expanded clones.

TRBJ1-1	TRBV10-2	NA	NA	CASKDQGINTEAFF	TGCGCCAGCAAGGACCAGGGGATTAACACTGAAGCTTTCTTT
TRBJ1-1	TRBV4-1	TRBD1	once	CASSQAFGTGVFDTEAFF	TGCGCCAGCAGCCAAGCCTTCGGGACAGGGGTCTTTGACACTGAAGCTTTCTTT
TRBJ1-2	TRBV7-8	NA	once	CASSRNRLIYHLLNYLVGYTF	TGTGCCAGCAGCCGAAACAGGCTCATATACCACCTTCTCAACTACCTTGTCGGCTACACCTTC
TRBJ1-4	TRBV11-1	NA	NA	CASSRYRNEKLFF	TGTGCCAGCAGCCGTTACAGAAATGAAAAACTGTTTTTT
TRBJ1-1	TRBV19	NA	NA	CASSISGVRTEAFF	TGTGCCAGTAGTATAAGCGGGGTTCGTACTGAAGCTTTCTTT
TRBJ2-5	TRBV2	TRBD2	NA	CASSGGLAGQETQYF	TGTGCCAGCAGTGGCGGACTAGCGGGGCAAGAGACCCAGTACTTC
TRBJ1-2	TRBV30	NA	once	CAWSVGGGYTF	TGTGCCTGGAGTGTTGGAGGGGGCTACACCTTC
TRBJ2-5	TRBV6-5	NA	NA	CASSYLGGLSETQYF	TGTGCCAGCAGTTACCTGGGGGGGCTTAGCGAGACCCAGTACTTC
TRBJ1-4	TRBV27	NA	NA	CASSPYGLRGEKLFF	TGTGCCAGCAGTCCGTACGGCCTCCGAGGTGAAAAACTGTTTTTT
TRBJ1-6	TRBV3-1/TRBV3-2	TRBD1	NA	CASSQTGGFSPLHF	TGTGCCAGCAGCCAAACAGGGGGCTTTTCACCCCTCCACTTT
TRBJ1-2	TRBV2	TRBD1	NA	CASSLLGQGEGYGYTF	TGTGCCAGCAGTCTCCTTGGACAGGGGGAAGGATATGGCTACACCTTC
TRBJ2-7	TRBV5-1	NA	NA	CASSSDYGEQYF	TGCGCCAGCAGTTCGGACTACGGCGAGCAGTACTTC
TRBJ2-3	TRBV7-9	NA	NA	CASSPGNSDTQYF	TGTGCCAGCAGCCCTGGTAACTCAGATACGCAGTATTTT
TRBJ1-1	TRBV5-1	TRBD1	NA	CASSIRDSWNTEAFF	TGCGCCAGCAGCATACGGGACAGCTGGAACACTGAAGCTTTCTTT
TRBJ2-7	TRBV2	NA	NA	CASSSESYEQYF	TGTGCCAGCAGTTCAGAATCCTACGAGCAGTACTTC
TRBJ2-1	TRBV28	NA	NA	CASSRQYNEQFF	TGTGCCAGCAGTAGACAGTACAATGAGCAGTTCTTC
TRBJ2-7	TRBV4-1	TRBD1	once	CASSLGQGKTYEQYF	TGCGCCAGCAGCCTAGGACAGGGGAAAACCTACGAGCAGTACTTC
TRBJ1-1	TRBV6-5	NA	NA	CASRRGPEQTEAFF	TGTGCCAGCAGACGTGGGCCAGAACAGACTGAAGCTTTCTTT
TRBJ2-7	TRBV5-4	TRBD1	NA	CASSPGQGSSYEQYF	TGTGCCAGCAGCCCCGGACAGGGTAGCTCCTACGAGCAGTACTTC
TRBJ1-4	TRBV12-3/TRBV12-4	NA	NA	CASSLTREKLFF	TGTGCCAGCAGTCTGACACGAGAAAAACTGTTTTTT
TRBJ1-1	TRBV7-8	TRBD1	NA	CASSLAPGQMNTEAFF	TGTGCCAGCAGCTTAGCCCCGGGACAGATGAACACTGAAGCTTTCTTT
TRBJ1-1	TRBV5-4	NA	NA	CASSQQGANTEAFF	TGTGCCAGCAGCCAACAGGGCGCGAACACTGAAGCTTTCTTT
TRBJ1-6	TRBV7-9	TRBD1	NA	CASSLMTGNNSPLHF	TGTGCCAGCAGCTTAATGACAGGGAATAATTCACCCCTCCACTTT
TRBJ1-4	TRBV7-8	NA	NA	CASSLDSVTNEKLFF	TGTGCCAGCAGCTTAGATTCAGTCACTAATGAAAAACTGTTTTTT
TRBJ1-6	TRBV12-3/TRBV12-4	NA	few	CASSFNSPLHF	TGTGCCAGCAGCTTTAATTCACCCCTCCACTTT
TRBJ2-3	TRBV27	TRBD2	NA	CASSLNGLATYDTQYF	TGTGCCAGCAGTTTAAATGGACTAGCGACATATGATACGCAGTATTTT
TRBJ2-5	TRBV2	TRBD2	NA	CASSEGLAGNGETQYF	TGTGCCAGCAGTGAAGGGCTAGCGGGAAATGGGGAGACCCAATACTTC
TRBJ2-7	TRBV3-1/TRBV3-2	NA	NA	CASSNLDRGYEQYF	TGTGCCAGCAGCAACTTGGACAGAGGTTACGAGCAGTACTTC
TRBJ1-1	TRBV7-2	NA	NA	CASSSALTEAFF	TGTGCCAGCAGCTCTGCACTCACTGAAGCTTTCTTT
TRBJ2-7	TRBV25-1	TRBD1	NA	CASSDLTGVHEQYF	TGTGCCAGCAGTGACCTAACAGGGGTCCACGAGCAGTACTTC
TRBJ2-1	TRBV9	TRBD2	NA	CASSVHPPHRTSGSVNEQFF	TGTGCCAGCAGCGTTCACCCCCCCCACCGGACTAGCGGGAGTGTGAATGAGCAGTTCTTC
TRBJ2-7	TRBV6-2/TRBV6-3	NA	NA	CASSYRGHEQYF	TGTGCCAGCAGTTACAGGGGCCACGAGCAGTACTTC
TRBJ1-1	TRBV5-1	TRBD1	NA	CASRPSGQDSEAFF	TGCGCCAGCAGACCTTCGGGACAGGATTCTGAAGCTTTCTTT
TRBJ2-1	TRBV7-2	NA	NA	CASSLASEREQFF	TGTGCCAGCAGCTTAGCTAGCGAACGTGAGCAGTTCTTC
TRBJ2-2	TRBV7-2	NA	NA	CASSPPGLKTGELFF	TGTGCCAGCAGCCCACCGGGACTCAAAACCGGGGAGCTGTTTTTT
TRBJ1-6	TRBV28	NA	NA	CASSLLQDNSPLHF	TGTGCCAGCAGTTTATTACAGGATAATTCACCCCTCCACTTT
TRBJ2-3	TRBV10-1	NA	NA	CASSRQGLGTQYF	TGCGCCAGCAGTCGGCAGGGGCTGGGTACGCAGTATTTT
TRBJ1-2	TRBV5-5	TRBD1	once	CASSPEGGNGYTF	TGTGCCAGCAGCCCGGAAGGGGGCAATGGCTACACCTTC
TRBJ1-6	TRBV4-2	NA	NA	CASSLHTNSPLHF	TGTGCCAGCAGCCTTCACACCAATTCACCCCTCCACTTT
TRBJ1-2	TRBV6-1	TRBD1	NA	CASSEGKGTGTYYGYTF	TGTGCCAGCAGTGAGGGAAAGGGGACAGGAACCTACTATGGCTACACCTTC
TRBJ2-1	TRBV7-9	TRBD2	NA	CASSLVASGVRNEQFF	TGTGCCAGCAGCTTAGTGGCTAGCGGGGTTCGTAATGAGCAGTTCTTC
TRBJ1-2	TRBV7-6	TRBD1	NA	CASSFRDRDPYGYTF	TGTGCCAGCAGCTTCCGGGACAGGGATCCGTATGGCTACACCTTC
TRBJ1-4	TRBV7-9	NA	NA	CASSLVVGATNEKLFF	TGTGCCAGCAGCTTAGTTGTGGGGGCGACGAATGAAAAACTGTTTTTT
TRBJ2-1	TRBV7-3	TRBD2	NA	CASSLTVASGYNEQFF	TGTGCCAGCAGCTTAACGGTCGCTAGCGGATACAATGAGCAGTTCTTC
TRBJ1-4	TRBV19	NA	NA	CASSLPWRQVGVEKLFF	TGTGCCAGTAGTCTGCCGTGGCGACAGGTTGGGGTGGAAAAACTGTTTTTT
TRBJ1-2	TRBV5-6	TRBD1	NA	CASSLRAGGNYGYTF	TGTGCCAGCAGCTTGAGGGCAGGGGGCAACTATGGCTACACCTTC
TRBJ2-7	TRBV6-5	TRBD2	NA	CASSSPRGALYEQYF	TGTGCCAGCAGTTCCCCGCGGGGGGCATTGTACGAGCAGTACTTC
TRBJ2-3	TRBV5-6	NA	few	CASSLRGQRGDTQYF	TGTGCCAGCAGCTTGAGAGGACAGCGGGGAGATACGCAGTATTTT
TRBJ2-7	TRBV7-2	TRBD2	NA	CASSLSGRGLAGGGEQYF	TGTGCCAGCAGCCTATCCGGTAGGGGACTAGCGGGAGGTGGCGAGCAGTACTTC
TRBJ1-4	TRBV3-1/TRBV3-2	NA	NA	CASSQGTRGYEKLFF	TGTGCCAGCAGCCAAGGGACTCGGGGTTACGAAAAACTGTTTTTT
TRBJ1-5	TRBV28	NA	NA	CASSRGGVGNQPQHF	TGTGCCAGCAGTAGGGGGGGAGTCGGCAATCAGCCCCAGCATTTT
TRBJ2-1	TRBV7-3	TRBD2	once	CASSSGPGPSGSGEQFF	TGTGCCAGCAGCTCTGGTCCAGGACCTAGCGGGTCCGGTGAGCAGTTCTTC
TRBJ2-1	TRBV27	TRBD2	NA	CASRLAANNEQFF	TGTGCCAGCAGACTAGCGGCAAACAATGAGCAGTTCTTC
TRBJ1-6	TRBV19	TRBD1	NA	CASSPETGGFGSPLHF	TGTGCCAGTAGTCCAGAGACAGGGGGCTTTGGATCACCCCTCCACTTT
TRBJ1-5	TRBV28	NA	NA	CASSHGLFSNQPQHF	TGTGCCAGCAGCCACGGACTGTTTAGCAATCAGCCCCAGCATTTT
TRBJ2-2	TRBV30	NA	NA	CAWSDIITGRRELFF	TGTGCCTGGAGCGATATTATTACAGGGAGACGGGAGCTGTTTTTT
TRBJ1-1	TRBV19	NA	NA	CASSQSWTEAFF	TGTGCCAGTAGCCAATCATGGACAGAAGCTTTCTTT
TRBJ1-1	TRBV29-1	NA	NA	CSVRAGSEAFF	TGCAGCGTGCGGGCCGGGAGCGAAGCTTTCTTT